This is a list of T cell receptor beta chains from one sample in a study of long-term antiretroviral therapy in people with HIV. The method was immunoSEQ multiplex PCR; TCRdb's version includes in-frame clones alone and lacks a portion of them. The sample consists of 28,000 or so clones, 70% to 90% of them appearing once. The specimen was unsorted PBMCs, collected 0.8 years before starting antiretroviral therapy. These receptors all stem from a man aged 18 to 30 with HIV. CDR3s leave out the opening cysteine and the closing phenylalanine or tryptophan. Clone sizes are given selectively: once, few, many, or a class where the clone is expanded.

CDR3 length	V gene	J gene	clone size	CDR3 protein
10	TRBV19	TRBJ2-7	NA	ASSFSGGEQY
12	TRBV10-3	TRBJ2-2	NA	AISAEGRTGELF
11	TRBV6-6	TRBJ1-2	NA	ASSYAGVDGYT
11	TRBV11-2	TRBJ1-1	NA	ASSLDLRTEAF
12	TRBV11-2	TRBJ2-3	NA	ASSRVIRPDTQY
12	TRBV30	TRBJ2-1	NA	AWVHRSSYNEQF
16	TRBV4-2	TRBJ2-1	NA	ASSHPSTSGRRDNEQF
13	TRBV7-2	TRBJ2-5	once	ASSSGQPYQETQY
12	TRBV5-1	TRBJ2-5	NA	ASSLAGYQETQY
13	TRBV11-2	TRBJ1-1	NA	ASSSSDRLNTEAF
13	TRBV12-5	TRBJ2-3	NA	ASGQKRGFTDTQY
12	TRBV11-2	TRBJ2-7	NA	ASSLALGVGEQY
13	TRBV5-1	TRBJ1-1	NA	ASSPLGPANTEAF
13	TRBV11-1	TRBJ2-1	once	ASSEGTSRFLEQF
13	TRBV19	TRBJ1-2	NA	ASSIGRAANYGYT
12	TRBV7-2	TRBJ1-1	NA	ASSEQIGIPEAF
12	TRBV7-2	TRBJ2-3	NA	ASSRTSGVDTQY
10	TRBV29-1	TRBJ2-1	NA	SVEDDGNEQF
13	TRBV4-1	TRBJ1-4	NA	ASSQDEGGNEKLF
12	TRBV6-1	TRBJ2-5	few	AINDRGRGETQY
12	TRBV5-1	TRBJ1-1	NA	ASSPGTANTEAF
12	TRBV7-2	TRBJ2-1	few	ASSVGLALDEQF
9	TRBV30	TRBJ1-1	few	AWGRVTEAF
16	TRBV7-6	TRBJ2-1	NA	ASSLIPSGSGPYNEQF
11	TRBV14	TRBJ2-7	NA	ASSPDLSYEQY
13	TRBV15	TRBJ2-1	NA	ATGPGLAGNNEQF
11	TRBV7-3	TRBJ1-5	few	ASSLNSNQPQH
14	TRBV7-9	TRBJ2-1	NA	ASSSTWAGGLNEQF
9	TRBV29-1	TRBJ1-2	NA	SVGQGAGYT
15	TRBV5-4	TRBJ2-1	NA	ASSLVSSGSSYNEQF
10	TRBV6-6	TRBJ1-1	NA	ASSYEETSAF
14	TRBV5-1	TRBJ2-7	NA	ASTSGDRESSYEQY
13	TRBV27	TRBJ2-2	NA	ASSPVGGIAGELF
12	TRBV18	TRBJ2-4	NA	ASSPQGRFGIQY
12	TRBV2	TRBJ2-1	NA	ASVKEGAYNEQF
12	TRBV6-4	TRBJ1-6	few	ASSEYTDGTPLH
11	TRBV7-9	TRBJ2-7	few	ASSLPPSYEQY
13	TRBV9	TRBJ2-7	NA	ASSSLAGASYEQY
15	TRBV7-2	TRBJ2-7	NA	ASSLSNPAGHSYEQY
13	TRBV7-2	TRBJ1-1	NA	ASSLVGAGSEEAF
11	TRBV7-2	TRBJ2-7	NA	ASSLGGGHEQY
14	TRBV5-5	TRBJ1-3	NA	ASSQLGVSSGNTIY
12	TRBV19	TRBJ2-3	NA	ASSGQGAGDTQY
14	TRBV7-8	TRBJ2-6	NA	ASASPGGSGANVLT
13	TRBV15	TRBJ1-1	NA	ATSRRTTGNTEAF
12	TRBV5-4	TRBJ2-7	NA	ASSGRQGTYEQY
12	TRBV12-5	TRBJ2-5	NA	ASGPRGGQETQY
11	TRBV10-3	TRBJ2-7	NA	ATRQEAIYEQY
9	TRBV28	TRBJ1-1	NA	AILTGTEAF
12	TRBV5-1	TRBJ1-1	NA	ASSSRTGNTEAF
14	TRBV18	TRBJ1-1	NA	ASSRGGNGLNTEAF
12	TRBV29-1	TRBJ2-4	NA	SVKTGTGSHIQY
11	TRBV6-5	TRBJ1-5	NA	ASSRDSNQPQH
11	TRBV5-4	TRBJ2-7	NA	ASSLNREYEQY
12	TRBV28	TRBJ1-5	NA	ASSSQGAAQPQH
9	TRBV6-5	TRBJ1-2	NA	ASRGGGGYT
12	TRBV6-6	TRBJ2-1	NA	ATRSRGPYNEQF
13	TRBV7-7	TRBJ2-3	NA	ASSYGPSQTDTQY
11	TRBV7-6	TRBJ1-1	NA	ASSLAFDSEAF